These T cell receptor beta chains were read from a single sample in a study of T cell changes during pregnancy in multiple sclerosis. The method was immunoSEQ multiplex PCR; TCRdb's version includes in-frame clones alone and lacks a portion of them. The table has approximately 70,000 clones, 75% to 95% seen once; the top ten hold around 0.45%. The material sequenced was CD4+ T cells from peripheral blood mononuclear cells, taken before pregnancy. The receptor source for this set is a female donor with multiple sclerosis, enrolled in a pregnancy study. CDR3s include the opening cysteine and the closing phenylalanine or tryptophan. The D gene is left open where the match is weak. Clone size is given for some rows only: seen once, a few or many times, or a class if the clone is expanded.

TRBV5-5	.	TRBJ1-1	TRBD1	CASSPGQGWRMNTEAFF	TGTGCCAGCAGCCCCGGACAGGGTTGGAGGATGAACACTGAAGCTTTCTTT
TRBV27	.	TRBJ2-1	.	CASSEQGSRYNEQFF	TGTGCCAGCAGTGAACAGGGTTCGCGATACAATGAGCAGTTCTTC
TRBV30	.	TRBJ1-6	TRBD1	CAWSWTGLGNSPLHF	TGTGCCTGGAGTTGGACAGGGCTGGGGAATTCACCCCTCCACTTT
TRBV6-5	.	TRBJ2-3	.	CASNEGPVRYF	TGTGCCAGCAATGAGGGCCCAGTGAGGTATTTT
TRBV28	.	TRBJ1-5	.	CASSLLNQPQHF	TGTGCCAGCAGTTTACTCAATCAGCCCCAGCATTTT
TRBV25-1	.	TRBJ2-7	.	CASSDGLSRYEQYF	TGTGCCAGCAGTGATGGACTGTCTCGGTACGAGCAGTACTTC
TRBV5-5	once	TRBJ1-3	.	CASSDIRARSGNTIYF	TGTGCCAGCAGCGACATCAGGGCCCGCTCTGGAAACACCATATATTTT
TRBV5-1	.	TRBJ1-2	TRBD1	CASSLDRGHGYTF	TGCGCCAGCAGCTTGGACAGGGGGCATGGCTACACCTTC
TRBV19	once	TRBJ2-1	TRBD2	CASRAPGLAQNEQFF	TGTGCCAGTAGAGCTCCGGGACTAGCGCAGAATGAGCAGTTCTTC
TRBV7-2	.	TRBJ1-4	.	CASSSDSTNEKLFF	TGTGCCAGCAGCTCGGACAGTACTAATGAAAAACTGTTTTTT
TRBV6-1	.	TRBJ1-5	TRBD1	CASSEAGTGWQPQHF	TGTGCCAGCAGTGAAGCCGGGACAGGGTGGCAGCCCCAGCATTTT
TRBV15	once	TRBJ2-4	.	CATSRSMAVIQYF	TGTGCCACCAGCAGATCTATGGCGGTCATTCAGTACTTC
TRBV5-1	.	TRBJ1-2	TRBD1	CASSPDRGYGYTF	TGCGCCAGCAGCCCCGACAGGGGCTATGGCTACACCTTC
TRBV19	.	TRBJ1-3	TRBD1	CATNRGSASGNTIYF	TGTGCCACCAACAGGGGGTCTGCCTCTGGAAACACCATATATTTT
TRBV27	.	TRBJ2-1	TRBD2	CASSSSSGGLNEQFF	TGTGCCAGCAGTTCGTCGAGCGGGGGACTGAATGAGCAGTTCTTC
TRBV7-6	.	TRBJ2-1	TRBD2	CASSFGTTLHGGEQFF	TGTGCCAGCAGCTTCGGGACTACTTTGCATGGGGGTGAGCAGTTCTTC
TRBV19	.	TRBJ2-1	.	CASSIGSSYNEQFF	TGTGCCAGTAGTATAGGGAGCTCCTACAATGAGCAGTTCTTC
TRBV7-9	.	TRBJ1-2	TRBD1	CASSFLTGTVNYGYTF	TGTGCCAGCAGCTTCCTAACCGGGACAGTTAACTATGGCTACACCTTC
TRBV4-3	.	TRBJ2-7	TRBD1	CASSQESSPGQNEQYF	TGCGCCAGCAGCCAAGAAAGCTCTCCGGGACAGAACGAGCAGTACTTC
TRBV5-4	few	TRBJ2-7	TRBD2	CASSPTSSGSYEQYF	TGTGCCAGCAGTCCTACGTCTAGCGGCTCCTACGAGCAGTACTTC
TRBV2	.	TRBJ2-7	TRBD1	CASERGTGYEQYF	TGTGCCAGCGAAAGAGGGACAGGTTACGAGCAGTACTTC
TRBV14	.	TRBJ1-1	.	CASSQALRNTEAFF	TGTGCCAGCAGCCAAGCACTGCGGAACACTGAAGCTTTCTTT
TRBV9	.	TRBJ2-5	.	CASSVAVEETQYF	TGTGCCAGCAGCGTAGCAGTGGAAGAGACCCAGTACTTC
TRBV14	.	TRBJ2-1	TRBD1	CASSHPPQGVNEQFF	TGTGCCAGCAGCCATCCCCCCCAGGGGGTAAATGAGCAGTTCTTC
TRBV29-1	.	TRBJ1-5	.	CSVALNSNQPQHF	TGCAGCGTTGCACTTAATAGCAATCAGCCCCAGCATTTT
TRBV15	.	TRBJ1-2	.	CATSTEFASGYTF	TGTGCCACCAGCACAGAGTTCGCGTCTGGCTACACCTTC
TRBV5-1	.	TRBJ2-1	TRBD2	CASSGSGRFNEQFF	TGCGCCAGCAGCGGGAGCGGGAGGTTTAATGAGCAGTTCTTC
TRBV15	.	TRBJ1-4	.	CATSRQGLNEKLFF	TGTGCCACCAGCAGACAGGGTCTTAATGAAAAACTGTTTTTT